Listed below are T cell receptor beta chains from one sample, sequenced in a study of cytomegalovirus exposure and HLA in healthy donors. This table comes from immunoSEQ multiplex PCR, and its TCRdb copy is limited to in-frame clones, with some not included. This sample yields under 200,000 clones, of which 91% are seen a single time; 3% to 3.5% belongs to the top ten. Specimen: PBMCs. The origin of the receptors is a woman between 18 and 30 years old in good health and CMV-seropositive. Both conserved end residues are part of each CDR3. A D gene is named only where the DNA matches it firmly.

>TRBV5-1|TRBD2|TRBJ2-1
CASSKTSGGLYNEQFF
>TRBV2|-|TRBJ1-1
CARETVLNTEAFF
>TRBV7-9|-|TRBJ1-1
CASSLVAVPEAFF
>TRBV15|-|TRBJ1-1
CATSREGREAFF
>TRBV27|TRBD2|TRBJ2-3
CASRGTSGITDTQYF
>TRBV15|-|TRBJ1-5
CATSRDGAQPQHF
>TRBV5-1|-|TRBJ1-1
CASSLGQGIAEAFF
>TRBV4-3|TRBD1|TRBJ2-1
CASSQVPGQGDHEQFF
>TRBV4-3|-|TRBJ2-3
CASSQDGGASTDTQYF
>TRBV7-3|-|TRBJ2-1
CASSLGGGFGNEQFF